This T cell receptor beta chain was profiled in a study of blood T cell repertoires in COVID-19 (dated by TCRdb to 2020 to 2021). Context from the whole study: Samples from collaborators originated in the United States, Italy and Spain and spanned both the acute and convalescent phases of COVID-19. The prospective study material was composed of cDNA or gDNA derived from T cells, B-cell-depleted T cells, or PBMCs. Sample metadata almost always included a de-identified subject ID, COVID-19 status, age in years and sex. The samples were drawn from the first 160 participants of the ongoing ImmuneRACE study and from 1,200 or so subjects provided by 6 global collaborators. The repertoires were released in a freely available public database intended as a resource for research on the immune response to SARS-CoV-2. Subjects who had been exposed to COVID-19, were actively infected with it, or had recovered from it provided the deeply sampled blood TCRbeta repertoires that made up the dataset. HLA class I and class II types, where available, came from metadata supplied by the sample provider rather than from assay-based typing. Paper-wide results and their limitations: The amount of clinical and demographic metadata varied by source and participant and was provided uncurated.

A remark on this clone: Its antigen is currently not known. No base quality information exists; no much larger clone differs at one position.

TCRbeta CDR3 regions were amplified from genomic DNA by means of the immunoSEQ Assay, a bias-controlled multiplex PCR. In the source study's methods: The number of nucleated cells in each sample was estimated from the amplification of reference gene primers within the assay. To quantify the absolute abundance of each unique TCRbeta CDR3 rearrangement, sequence reads were collapsed and filtered. For each sample, productive Simpson clonality was calculated by taking the square root of Simpson's diversity index across productive rearrangements. Entries here come from immuneACCESS through TCRdb and include only in-frame sequences with V and J called. Some clones fail to appear in such tables; in the studies checked, an unresolved V gene covers under half of the shortfall, and the cause of the remainder is unknown. V, J and clone size were drawn from that table, and D and trimming were deduced from the DNA. This sample holds 88,000 or so clones; 85% were observed only once. About 4% of the sample comes from the top ten.

The CDR3 goes from the cysteine to the phenylalanine over 16 residues. The sequence is cut down to CDR3 DNA, 48 bases in frame from base 1. CDR1 and CDR2 are read off the germline V gene (reference sequence) as MNHNY and SVGAGI. The V end gives up 5 bases and the J end 4 bases, leaving 8 bases in the junction not matched to a gene. Collaborating institutions collected whole blood in K2EDTA tubes following their own protocols. For TCRbeta analysis, collaborator samples were shipped as frozen whole blood, as isolated PBMCs, or as DNA extracted from either sample type. This sequence originates from a man aged 60 to 75 with acute or convalescent COVID-19. The rearrangement combines TRBV6-6 with TRBJ2-1, with 10 bases matching TRBD2. The sequencing sample was made of peripheral blood. In nucleotides, the sequence is TGTGCCAGCAGTCTGTCTGGGACTAGCGCTTACAATGAGCAGTTCTTC. Its protein reads: CASSLSGTSAYNEQFF.